The source of this TCR beta chain is a study of blood T cells in healthy people across ages (dated by TCRdb to 2014 to 2015). For the study in its entirety: In model experiments, template switching captured about one uniquely barcoded TCR beta cDNA molecule for every two T cells. To avoid experimental bias, donors of different ages were distributed randomly across sequencing lanes. Using deep sequencing normalized with unique cDNA molecular identifiers, the study measured how TCR beta repertoire diversity changes with age. The donors were split into four age groups: young (average roughly 15 years), middle-aged (roughly 39), aged (around 67) and long-lived (over 80). Using the same blood draw, the study looked at two additional independent replicas of 1 million unique cDNA reads for two donors, one aged 18 to 30 and the other aged 80 or older. Results the study describes overall, beyond this receptor: Because the CMV infection status of the donors was unknown, age-related changes in expanded clonotypes may potentially have been confounded. There was a strong correlation between observed TCR beta diversity and the percentage of naive T cells measured by flow cytometry. The long-lived group showed more naive CD4+ T cells, fewer expanded clones and increased TCR diversity than the aged group, suggesting age selection. Because profiling used bulk unsorted PBMCs, naive and antigen-experienced compartments could not be compared conclusively. Estimates of total diversity based on one million sequenced T cells were regarded as lower bounds and as underestimates. Observed TCR beta diversity per million T cells fell roughly linearly with age, and a significant reduction was already apparent by age approximately 40.

The donors were some 36 Caucasian individuals from Russia, aged 6 to 90 years, who were systemically healthy. Each donor gave 8.5 to 10 milliliters of peripheral blood, collected into EDTA-treated Vacutainer tubes. Ficoll-Paque density-gradient centrifugation was used to isolate PBMCs, with at least 6 million per sample. Total RNA was extracted from PBMCs with Trizol reagent, with at least 6 micrograms obtained per sample. The percentages of naive CD45RAhigh/CD27high T cells were determined by flow cytometry on a PBMC aliquot from every donor. Receptors were amplified or captured by 5' RACE. These reads were obtained on an Illumina HiSeq 2500. A second PCR of about 7 to 12 cycles was run with a J-beta primer mix and a sample-barcoded 5' primer. A template-switch 5' adaptor carrying 12 random nucleotides introduced a unique molecular identifier onto each TCR beta cDNA molecule. At least 3 million CDR3-containing paired-end reads were obtained from each sample. First-strand cDNA was synthesized from all RNA with the Mint cDNA synthesis kit, primed by a TRBC-specific oligonucleotide. Following uracil-DNA glycosylase treatment, a first 18-cycle PCR with universal primers M1SS and BC2_uni_R was performed on all cDNA. Turning to the authors' computational methods: Normalization of each sample was performed by random selection of 1 million high-quality reads, each carrying a distinct molecular identifier. Instead of being binned into consensus sequences, reads with shared molecular identifiers were discarded. MiTCR, with a Q25 quality threshold and the strictest error-elimination algorithm, was used for CDR3 identification, clonotype clustering and error correction. Lower-bound total TCR beta diversity was estimated with a nonparametric unseen species model using Euler transformation. TCRdb passed the public sequencing reads through fastp at Q25 and MiXCR, retaining productive beta sequences. Every CDR3 protein is listed once, alongside the most common genes and DNA of its rows. In this record, the V and J calls reflect TCRdb's handling and not the investigators' own analysis. The sample contains approximately 940,000 distinct CDR3 sequences, approximately 49% of them found a single time. The ten largest clonotypes hold 10% to 15% of the sample.

Concerning this clonotype: No cognate antigen has been identified for it. No per-base quality is available; no much larger clone lies one base away.

The TCR comes from a man younger than 45 in good health. The sequencing sample was made of blood.

The DNA reads as follows: TGTGCCAGTAACCTATCCAGGTCGGGTCGAGAAAAACTGTTTTTT. This yields the protein CASNLSRSGREKLFF. The chain is encoded by TRBV6-1 joined to TRBJ1-4; the D gene is unclear. The V and J ends are trimmed by 9 bases and 8 bases, leaving 22 bases between them. The CDR3, cysteine through phenylalanine, is 15 amino acids long. CDR3 DNA is the only sequence kept; it has 45 bases, read in frame from the first base. Based on the germline V gene, the CDR1 and CDR2 sequences are MNHNS and SASEGT.